This T cell receptor beta chain is from a study of blood T cells in healthy people across ages. Notes on the study in general: Leaving the PBMCs unsorted stopped any conclusive comparison of naive versus antigen-experienced cells. The study lacked donor CMV status, which possibly confounded expanded clonotype changes.

This clonotype has only a few counts. Its antigen is unidentified. CDR1 and CDR2 from the germline V gene are SGHKS and YYEKEE (reference sequence). Trimming removed 5 bases from V and 4 bases from J, with 13 bases in between. This CDR3 has 14 residues. A second PCR, run for about 6 to 11 cycles, used a sample-barcoded 5' primer plus a J-beta primer mix. The authors tagged each cDNA molecule using a template-switch adaptor with 12 random nucleotides. TCRdb itself ran the 5' RACE reads through MiXCR, one entry per CDR3 protein. The sample lists around 1.1 million distinct CDR3 sequences; around two fifths were seen once.

The chain employs TRBV5-5 and TRBJ2-1; the D gene is possibly TRBD2 (5 bases). The specimen was blood. This receptor was obtained from a man aged 18-30 years in good health. Written as DNA, the CDR3 is TGTGCCAGCAGGGAGGCGGTGGGTTACAATGAGCAGTTCTTC. Encoded protein: CASREAVGYNEQFF.